This paragraph covers one T cell receptor beta chain sequence. This clonotype turned up a few times. What this receptor recognizes is not known. No qualities accompany the bases; no much larger clone lies one base away. This entry comes from a study of T cells after yellow fever vaccination (dated by TCRdb to about 2019). Looking at the study overall: The SMART-Seq v4 Ultra Low Input RNA kit was used to prepare libraries from fractions with low cell numbers. Bulk PBMC replicates and cell subsets were isolated from blood drawn at multiple timepoints before and after both primary and secondary immunization. Two healthy male donors, one aged 18 to 30 and one aged 30 to 40 years, made up the cohort. To follow T-cell clones before and after primary and booster YFV17D yellow fever vaccination, bulk TCR alpha and beta repertoires were sequenced over time. Findings and caveats that apply to the study as a whole: The secondary T-cell response was found to be weaker but faster than the primary response, with a peak reached on day 5 rather than on day 15. Computational filtering was needed because FACS-sorted repertoires could contain abundant contaminating clonotypes from the bulk population. After the booster, most clones that had expanded after primary vaccination were detected again (approximately 96% of CD4 and around nine tenths of CD8), suggesting broad maintenance of memory. A small fraction of clonotypes appeared in both the CD4 and CD8 compartments, likely as a result of convergent recombination. Because the study included only a couple of donors, the extent to which the findings can be generalized is limited.

Spanning cysteine to phenylalanine, the CDR3 consists of 15 amino acids. Only the CDR3 DNA is retained, 45 bases long and in frame from the first base. V loses 3 bases, J loses 2 bases, and the germline ends lie 14 bases apart. According to the germline V gene (reference sequence), CDR1 reads DFQATT and CDR2 reads SNEGSKA. Per the publication, the treatment or condition label means: live attenuated yellow fever vaccine strain. Two biological replicates of bulk PBMCs were collected at each blood-draw timepoint. A standard Ficoll-Paque protocol was used to isolate PBMCs from peripheral blood. RNA was extracted with TriZol from bulk PBMCs, CD4 and CD8 fractions, and dextramer-positive and dextramer-negative fractions. Synthesis of TCR cDNA relied on 5'RACE template switching, a step that introduced a universal primer site along with unique molecular identifiers. cDNA synthesis was primed from both the TCR alpha and TCR beta constant segments. Library amplification used two PCR steps, and the second PCR step added sample barcodes and sequencing adapters. Libraries were sequenced on Illumina HiSeq 2500 (2x100 bp) or NovaSeq (2x150 bp). The study's processing was this. Demultiplexing of reads and collapsing into UMI consensus sequences were performed with MIGEC, and V(D)J alignment was carried out with MiXCR. Vaccine-responding clonotypes were defined with edgeR using replicate PBMC samples, requiring FDR below 0.01 and a log2 fold change above 5 up to day 15. Bulk clonotypes were assigned CD4 or CD8 identity according to which sequenced CD4 or CD8 repertoire held them at higher abundance. TCRdb trimmed the raw reads at Q25, called clones with MiXCR and kept productive beta chains. Each entry merges the rows of one CDR3 protein and shows their most common DNA and genes. The authors' filters were not applied to this entry. Present in this sample are under 600,000 distinct CDR3 sequences, approximately 12% of which were seen just once. The top ten constitute around an eighth of the sample.

Here the chain combines TRBV20-1 and TRBJ2-1; TRBD2 might be the D gene, on 6 matching bases. This sample comprised PBMCs, obtained on the day of the yellow fever booster vaccination. The source of this sequence is a man aged 25 to 40 who received the YFV17D yellow fever vaccine. In nucleotide form, the sequence is TGCAGTGCTAGGGCGGGGACCAGCCCCTACAATGAGCAGTTCTTC. Translation gives CSARAGTSPYNEQFF.